Sequencing of this T cell receptor beta chain was carried out in a study of blood T cell repertoires in COVID-19 (dated by TCRdb to about 2020). General notes on the study: Samples covering the acute and convalescent phases of COVID-19 were provided by collaborators in the United States, Italy and Spain. The prospective study material was composed of cDNA or gDNA derived from T cells, B-cell-depleted T cells, or PBMCs. Deeply sampled blood TCRbeta repertoires from subjects exposed to, actively infected with, or recovered from COVID-19 were included in the dataset. The repertoires were released in a freely available public database meant as a resource for research on the immune response to SARS-CoV-2. Samples were obtained from the ongoing ImmuneRACE study (first 160 participants) and from approximately 1,200 subjects provided by 6 global collaborators. Sample metadata almost always included a de-identified subject ID, COVID-19 status, age in years and sex. Where HLA class I and class II types were available, the types were taken from metadata supplied by the sample provider, not from assay-based typing.

A second Seattle source provided samples from volunteer blood donors who had recovered from COVID-19. Whole blood was collected in K2EDTA tubes by collaborating institutions according to the institutions' own protocols. For TCRbeta analysis, collaborators shipped samples in one of three forms: frozen whole blood, isolated PBMCs, or DNA extracted from either of those sample types. The immunoSEQ Assay, a bias-controlled multiplex PCR, was used to amplify TCRbeta CDR3 regions from genomic DNA. In the source study's methods: The number of nucleated cells in each sample was estimated by amplification of reference gene primers within the assay. To quantify the absolute abundance of each unique TCRbeta CDR3 rearrangement, sequence reads were collapsed and filtered. For each sample, productive Simpson clonality was calculated as the square root of Simpson's diversity index over productive rearrangements. TCRdb provides this immuneACCESS table in a form limited to in-frame rearrangements. Some clones are lacking; in checked studies, under half of them reflect an unresolved V gene, and why the rest are absent is not known. That table furnishes V, J and clone size, whereas the DNA furnished D and trimming. This sample has roughly 240,000 clones in its table, and less than 90% of those were observed once. Under 5.5% of the sample comes from the top ten.

The junction carries 7 bases between V and J, which are trimmed by 6 bases and 8 bases respectively. From its cysteine to its phenylalanine, the CDR3 spans 11 amino acids. Only CDR3 DNA is held: 33 bases, read in frame from base 1. CDR1 and CDR2 are read off the germline V gene as KGHSH and LQKENI. Results and caveats for the whole study, not just this receptor: Clinical and demographic metadata were provided uncurated, with the amount varying by source and participant.

In its sample, this clone was seen a few times. Its antigen is still unknown. There are no base qualities to consult, and no much larger clone falls within one base. The V and J genes are TRBV18 and TRBJ2-2; the D gene is perhaps TRBD2, from 5 matching bases. Material for sequencing was peripheral blood. This receptor was identified in a man between 60 and 70 years old who had recovered from COVID-19. Here the CDR3 is given as CASSWRGELFF. The nucleotide sequence is given as TGTGCCAGCTCCTGGAGGGGGGAGCTGTTTTTT.